The 30 T cell receptor beta chains in this list originate from one sample, sequenced in a study of T cells in Graves' hyperthyroidism and ophthalmopathy. RNA transcripts provided the source from which TCR beta CDR3 regions were amplified. The primer set for the first-round RT-PCR of the TCR CDR3 was HTBI. TCRdb reanalysed the multiplex PCR reads using MiXCR and keeps one entry per CDR3 protein. The sample gives approximately 530,000 distinct CDR3 sequences, 16% of which show up once; 15% to 20% is in the top ten. The sample comprised blood. The receptors come from a woman aged 18 to 35 with Graves' hyperthyroidism.

This clonotype was picked up many times. This chain joins TRBV2 and TRBJ1-1, with D unclear. Trimming took off 4 bases at V and 6 bases at J, with 6 bases between the two ends. CDR1 and CDR2 from the germline V gene are SNHLY and FYNNEI. This CDR3 is built from 11 residues. This chain's CDR3 is CASSVGSEAFF. The CDR3 DNA reads as TGTGCCAGCAGTGTGGGGTCTGAAGCTTTCTTT.

CDR3 region: CASSTMRTSGSPNIQYF. CDR3 DNA: TGTGCCAGCAGTACCATGAGGACTAGCGGGAGTCCCAACATTCAGTACTTC. The chain uses TRBV12-3 or TRBV12-4 and TRBJ2-4; 13 bases match TRBD2. The V segment lost 5 bases and the J segment 7 bases; nucleotides outside the gene matches: 11. This CDR3 is 17 amino acids long.

This clonotype was observed many times. This chain links TRBV12-3 or TRBV12-4 with TRBJ2-3, with a weak D call TRBD2 (6 bases). This CDR3 spans 18 amino acids. Trimming took 5 bases from V and 2 from J, leaving 23 bases between them. The DNA of the CDR3 is TGTGCCAGCAGTCCGGGCCGGGGGACCAAATTTTACACAGATACGCAGTATTTT. Its translation is CASSPGRGTKFYTDTQYF.

This clonotype was found many times. The V and J genes are TRBV27 and TRBJ2-7, with 8 bases matching TRBD2. The CDR3 extends over 16 amino acids. Germline lookup yields CDR1 MNHEY and CDR2 SMNVEV (reference sequence). V shed 6 bases and J 4 bases; nucleotides not matched to a gene: 14. The CDR3 loop is CASRVSLTGGRYEQYF. Written as DNA, the CDR3 is TGTGCCAGCAGGGTATCCCTCACGGGGGGGCGGTACGAGCAGTACTTC.

This clonotype occurred many times. V and J are TRBV20-1 and TRBJ2-1, with 11 bases matching TRBD2. The CDR3 is 14 amino acids. With V trimmed by 8 bases and J by 6 bases, 9 bases remained unmatched. Germline-derived CDR1 and CDR2 are DFQATT and SNEGSKA (reference sequence). The CDR3 loop reads CSSDGTSGINEQFF. The DNA for the CDR3 is TGCAGTTCGGACGGGACTAGCGGTATCAATGAGCAGTTCTTC.

This CDR3 reads CASGPWLAEDTQYF. CDR3 in DNA: TGTGCCAGCGGCCCATGGCTAGCGGAGGATACGCAGTATTTT. The J gene is TRBJ2-3, the V gene TRBV7-9, with 7 bases lining up with TRBD2. CDR3 length equals 14 residues. Germline trimming cut 8 bases from V and 6 bases from J; bases unmatched to any gene: 11. From germline, CDR1 is SEHNR and CDR2 FQNEAQ (reference sequence).

The V call is TRBV10-3, the J call TRBJ2-1; 8 nucleotides align to TRBD2. The J segment lost 9 bases and the V segment lost 4 bases, leaving 11 bases of the junction unmatched. The CDR3 runs 15 residues. CDR1 and CDR2 from the germline V gene are ENHRY and SYGVKD. The CDR3 DNA reads TGTGCCATCAGTGTTATGGTCGCGGGAGGCGGTGAGCAGTTCTTC. It codes for CAISVMVAGGGEQFF.

The chain is built from TRBV11-2 and TRBJ2-5; no reliable D call. This CDR3 comprises 14 residues. CDR1 is SGHAT and CDR2 is FQNNGV in the germline V gene. Trimming shortened V by 0 bases and J by 4 bases, and 9 bases separated the two germline ends. CDR3 amino acids: CASSLDMPGETQYF. In nucleotides, the CDR3 is TGTGCCAGCAGCTTAGATATGCCAGGAGAGACCCAGTACTTC.

In this sample, this clonotype turned up many times. The V call is TRBV27, the J call TRBJ2-1; 15 bases agree with TRBD2. Trimming took 8 bases from V and 7 from J; bases not matched to a gene: 9. Germline loops: CDR1 MNHEY, CDR2 SMNVEV (reference sequence). The CDR3 length is 16 residues. The CDR3 loop reads CASRPLGTSGRNEQFF. The CDR3, as DNA: TGTGCCAGCCGTCCCCTCGGGACTAGCGGGAGGAATGAGCAGTTCTTC.

This sequence joins TRBV4-2 and TRBJ2-1; 13 bases match TRBD2. Losses at the gene ends were 0 bases for V and 0 bases for J; bases not matched to a gene: 5. The CDR3 loop spans 19 amino acids. The V gene's germline CDR1 is LGHNA and CDR2 YNFKEQ. CDR3 region: CASSQDELAGGSSYNEQFF. For the CDR3, the DNA is TGTGCCAGCAGCCAAGATGAACTAGCGGGAGGGTCCTCCTACAATGAGCAGTTCTTC.

This clonotype turned up a few times. This chain connects TRBV9 to TRBJ2-5, with D perhaps assigned TRBD1 or TRBD2 (5 bases each). Germline V lookup: CDR1 SGDLS, CDR2 YYNGEE. Between the trimmed V and J ends, which lost 2 bases and 5 bases, there was a span of 19 bases. The length of the CDR3 is 16 residues. The CDR3 here is CASSVPAPGALETQYF. CDR3 nucleotides: TGTGCCAGCAGCGTCCCTGCCCCCGGGGCCCTGGAGACCCAGTACTTC. The full variable domain, its missing parts supplied by reference TRBV9 and TRBJ2-5, is DSGVTQTPKHLITATGQRVTLRCSPRSGDLSVYWYQQSLDQGLQFLIQYYNGEERAKGNILERFSAQQFPDLHSELNLSSLELGDSALYFCASSVPAPGALETQYFGPGTRLLVL.

For the CDR3, the DNA is TGTGCCAGCAGCTCCCACCGCGGCACGCAGTATTTT. It encodes CASSSHRGTQYF. The chain couples TRBV3-1 to TRBJ2-3; D remains ambiguous. Trimming took off 5 bases at V and 9 bases at J, with 12 bases between the two ends. Germline lookup yields CDR1 LGHDT and CDR2 YNNKEL (reference sequence). The CDR3 has 12 amino acids.

The chain uses TRBV11-2 and TRBJ2-3, with D unresolved. V was cut by 3 bases and J by 2 bases, with 12 bases left in between. CDR1 SGHAT and CDR2 FQNNGV come from the germline V gene. The CDR3 spans 15 residues. The CDR3 bases are TGTGCCAGCAGCTTTGGGGAACGGTCCACAGATACGCAGTATTTT. It is translated as CASSFGERSTDTQYF.

There are a few counts of this clonotype. CDR3 sequence (DNA): TGTGCCAGCAGCTCTTCGACAGGGCCTACCGGGGAGCTGTTTTTT. Translating gives CASSSSTGPTGELFF. The genes are TRBV11-2 and TRBJ2-2, with TRBD1 identical over 7 bases. Looked up from germline, CDR1 is SGHAT and CDR2 is FQNNGV. The J segment lost 5 bases and the V segment lost 4 bases, leaving 7 bases of the junction unmatched. This CDR3 is 15 amino acids long.

This clonotype showed up just a few times. The CDR3 bases are TGCAGTGCTGGGACAGGGTGGGGGGCAGATACGCAGTATTTT. Translation gives CSAGTGWGADTQYF. The V call is TRBV20-1, the J call TRBJ2-3; TRBD1 matches 9 bases. Germline V lookup: CDR1 DFQATT, CDR2 SNEGSKA (reference sequence). CDR3 size: 14 residues. The V gene end was trimmed by 5 bases and the J gene end by 4 bases; junction bases not matched to a gene: 7.

This clonotype was detected ten times or more. The rearrangement joins TRBV2 to TRBJ2-7; a possible D gene is TRBD1 (6 bases). The CDR3 is made up of 16 amino acids. Trimming pared 8 bases from V and 0 bases from J, leaving 20 bases between. CDR1 is SNHLY and CDR2 is FYNNEI in the germline V gene. Here the CDR3 DNA reads TGTGCCAGCCAGGATTATGGGACACCGAGCTCCTACGAGCAGTACTTC. Protein: CASQDYGTPSSYEQYF.

This clonotype was seen a handful of times. The chain couples TRBV5-1 to TRBJ1-1; the match to TRBD1 covers 8 bases. Germline CDR1 SGHRS, CDR2 YFSETQ. The junction had 4 bases not matched to a gene; V was cut back by 4 bases and J by 11 bases. This CDR3 comprises 11 residues. CDR3 residues: CASSQDRAAFF. The DNA of the CDR3 is TGCGCCAGCAGCCAGGACAGGGCCGCTTTCTTT.

The J gene is TRBJ2-5, the V gene TRBV20-1; 8 bases are a match to TRBD2. The CDR3 contains 14 residues. Germline V gene data show CDR1 as DFQATT and CDR2 as SNEGSKA (reference sequence). Trimming at V came to 4 bases and at J to 1 base, leaving 5 bases not matched to a gene. The CDR3 loop reads CSAIGLAFQETQYF. DNA of the CDR3: TGCAGTGCTATTGGACTAGCCTTCCAAGAGACCCAGTACTTC.

This clonotype was detected many times. This chain links TRBV20-1 with TRBJ2-3; either TRBD1 or TRBD2 may fit D (6 bases each). The V gene lost 3 bases and the J gene lost 0 bases, with 16 bases spanning the gap. The CDR3 totals 16 residues. CDR1 DFQATT and CDR2 SNEGSKA come from the germline V gene (reference sequence). The CDR3 DNA reads as TGCAGTGCTAGCCTCAGGGGCGGGATAAGCACAGATACGCAGTATTTT. This codes for CSASLRGGISTDTQYF.

This clonotype turned up a few times. The chain joins TRBV20-1 to TRBJ2-2, with TRBD2 as a possible D gene (6 bases). This CDR3 is 16 amino acids long. Germline CDR1 reads DFQATT; CDR2 reads SNEGSKA (reference sequence). The V end lost 3 bases, the J end lost 4 bases, and 18 bases lay between the germline ends. CDR3 in amino acids: CSASLRGFLGTGELFF. In nucleotides, the CDR3 is TGCAGTGCTAGTCTTCGGGGGTTCCTGGGCACCGGGGAGCTGTTTTTT.

The sample holds many counts of this clonotype. The chain has TRBV20-1 and TRBJ2-4, with 9 nucleotides matching TRBD1. Germline V gene data show CDR1 as DFQATT and CDR2 as SNEGSKA (reference sequence). This CDR3 region has 14 residues. The V and J ends lost 4 bases and 4 bases, in that order; junction bases with no gene match: 5. In DNA form, the CDR3 reads TGCAGTGCTATTCCGGGGACAGGGAAAAACATTCAGTACTTC. The encoded protein is CSAIPGTGKNIQYF.

This clonotype was seen a handful of times. J is TRBJ1-1 and V is TRBV27, with D unclear. CDR1 is MNHEY and CDR2 is SMNVEV in the germline V gene (reference sequence). V lost 8 bases and J lost 11, with 18 bases in between. The CDR3 is 12 amino acids. CDR3 region: CASPDRTPGAFF. For the CDR3, the DNA is TGTGCCAGCCCCGACCGTACTCCGGGGGCTTTCTTT.

A remark on this clonotype: A much larger clone sits a single nucleotide away, making a read error possible. V gene TRBV7-3 combines with J gene TRBJ2-1; 7 bases map to TRBD2. Germline V lookup: CDR1 SGHTA, CDR2 FQGTGA. The CDR3 totals 14 residues. With V trimmed by 6 bases and J by 5 bases, 7 bases remained unmatched. The CDR3 DNA reads TGTGCCAGCAGTACTTCTAGCGGCCACAATGAGCAGTTCTTC. Translation: CASSTSSGHNEQFF.

This clonotype was seen at least ten times. The rearrangement links TRBV5-1 to TRBJ1-1; D might be TRBD1 (6 bases). The V and J ends lost 4 bases and 6 bases respectively, with 19 bases between them. Germline-derived CDR1 and CDR2 are SGHRS and YFSETQ. CDR3 length: 15 amino acids. The CDR3 reads CASSPGRGGYPEAFF. Here the CDR3 DNA reads TGCGCCAGCAGCCCGGGCAGGGGTGGGTACCCTGAAGCTTTCTTT.

As concerns this clonotype: A read error may produce the germline difference seen at one junction end. The rearrangement uses TRBV4-1 and TRBJ2-7; D is possibly TRBD1 (5 bases). The CDR3 runs 13 residues. Germline V gene lookup returns CDR1 MGHRA and CDR2 YSYEKL. The CDR3 sequence is CASSQGGRGELYF. The CDR3 nucleotides are TGCGCCAGCAGCCAAGGTGGTAGGGGCGAGCTGTACTTC.

This clonotype was detected ten times or more. The chain joins TRBV28 to TRBJ2-7; D tentatively fits TRBD1 or TRBD2 (5 bases each). This CDR3 has 13 amino acids. The germline V and J ends were trimmed by 8 bases and 1 base, with 12 bases remaining between them. The germline V gene has CDR1 MDHEN and CDR2 SYDVKM. In DNA form, the CDR3 reads TGTGCCAGCCGGGACCCCGGGTCCTACGAGCAGTACTTC. This sequence encodes CASRDPGSYEQYF.

The table lists this clonotype with many counts. The chain uses TRBV6-1 and TRBJ1-1; the D gene is possibly TRBD1 (6 bases). CDR1 and CDR2 from the germline V gene are MNHNS and SASEGT. The CDR3 is made up of 12 amino acids. V was trimmed by 1 base and J by 11 bases, leaving 11 bases between them. The CDR3 DNA is TGTGCCAGCAGTGAAGTAGGGGGTTTGGCTTTCTTT. Amino acids: CASSEVGGLAFF.

The gene calls are TRBV3-1 and TRBJ1-1, with a weak D call TRBD1 (6 bases). CDR1 and CDR2 (germline): LGHDT, YNNKEL (reference sequence). V was shortened by 1 base and J by 11 bases, with 20 bases between the two germline ends. The CDR3 spans 15 residues. CDR3 coding DNA: TGTGCCAGCAGCCAAGCGCCGACAGGAGGGCTTAGGGCTTTCTTT. Its translation: CASSQAPTGGLRAFF.

The rearrangement uses TRBV6-2 or TRBV6-3 and TRBJ1-1, with 7 bases that match TRBD1. The junction had 9 bases not matched to a gene; V was cut back by 5 bases and J by 6 bases. This CDR3 comprises 14 residues. CDR1 is MNHEY, CDR2 SVGEGT, per germline. For the CDR3, the DNA is TGTGCCAGCAGTGAAGACAGGGCCAAGGCTGAAGCTTTCTTT. Its translation: CASSEDRAKAEAFF.

This clonotype turned up a few times. The chain carries TRBV7-9 and TRBJ2-7; TRBD1 or TRBD2 may be the D gene (5 bases each). The V and J ends lost 5 bases and 3 bases respectively, with 17 bases between them. CDR1 and CDR2 (germline): SEHNR, FQNEAQ (reference sequence). The CDR3 extends over 15 amino acids. The CDR3 bases are TGTGCCAGCAGCCGAGGGTCCGGGGCGGTCTACGAGCAGTACTTC. Its protein product is CASSRGSGAVYEQYF.